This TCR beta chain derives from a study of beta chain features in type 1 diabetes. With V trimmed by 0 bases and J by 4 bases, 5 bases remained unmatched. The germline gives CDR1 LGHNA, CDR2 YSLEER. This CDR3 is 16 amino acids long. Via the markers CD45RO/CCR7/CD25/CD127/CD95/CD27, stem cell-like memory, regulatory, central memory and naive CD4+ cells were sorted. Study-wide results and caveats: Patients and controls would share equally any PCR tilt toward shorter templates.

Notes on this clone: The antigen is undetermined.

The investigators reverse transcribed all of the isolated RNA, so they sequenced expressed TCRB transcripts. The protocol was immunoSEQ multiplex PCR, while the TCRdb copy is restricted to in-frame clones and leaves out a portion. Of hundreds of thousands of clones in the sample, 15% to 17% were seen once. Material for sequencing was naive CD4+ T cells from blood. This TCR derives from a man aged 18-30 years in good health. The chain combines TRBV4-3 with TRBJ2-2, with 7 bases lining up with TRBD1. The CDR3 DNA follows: TGCGCCAGCAGCCAAGATGTGTCAGGGGGCACCGGGGAGCTGTTTTTT. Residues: CASSQDVSGGTGELFF.